One and the same sample provided the 2 T cell receptor beta chains below, sequenced in a study of T cell repertoires in cytomegalovirus infection. TCRdb independently ran MiXCR on the reads; one entry per CDR3 protein. The data hold 600,000 to 800,000 distinct CDR3 sequences, with more than 20% observed a single time. Source material: CD8+ T cells from PBMCs. The receptors originated from a human donor in good health (CMV status not recorded). Some clones in this sample may be carry-over from other donors' samples.

The rearrangement uses TRBV15 and TRBJ2-1; 9 bases are a match to TRBD1. Germline assignment: CDR1 LNHNV and CDR2 YYDKDF (reference sequence). The CDR3 runs to 15 residues. The V gene end was trimmed by 5 bases and the J gene end by 5 bases; junction bases not matched to a gene: 7. The CDR3 DNA reads TGTGCCACCAGCCGGGGACAGGGAATAAACAATGAGCAGTTCTTC. Translated: CATSRGQGINNEQFF.

The chain carries TRBV3-1 and TRBJ2-7, with 11 bases identical to TRBD2. The CDR3 contains 16 residues. Trimming took 1 base from V and 2 from J; bases not matched to a gene: 4. Germline CDR1 LGHDT, CDR2 YNNKEL (reference sequence). The CDR3 DNA is TGTGCCAGCAGCCAAGCCCCTAGCGGGGGGACCTACGAGCAGTACTTC. This translates into CASSQAPSGGTYEQYF.